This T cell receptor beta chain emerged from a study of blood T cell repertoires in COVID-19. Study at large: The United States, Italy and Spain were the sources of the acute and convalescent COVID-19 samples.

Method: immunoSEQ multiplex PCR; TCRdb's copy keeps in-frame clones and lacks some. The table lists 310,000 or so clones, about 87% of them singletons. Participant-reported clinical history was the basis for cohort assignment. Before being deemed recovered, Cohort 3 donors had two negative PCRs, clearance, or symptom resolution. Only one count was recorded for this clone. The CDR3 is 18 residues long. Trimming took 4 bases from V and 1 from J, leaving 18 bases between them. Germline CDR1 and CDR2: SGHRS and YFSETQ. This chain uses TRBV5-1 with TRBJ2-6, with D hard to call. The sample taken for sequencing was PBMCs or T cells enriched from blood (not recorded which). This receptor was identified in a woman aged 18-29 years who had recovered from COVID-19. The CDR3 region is CASSPTTLTVSGANVLTF. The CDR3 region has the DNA TGCGCCAGCAGCCCGACGACCTTAACAGTGTCTGGGGCCAACGTCCTGACTTTC.